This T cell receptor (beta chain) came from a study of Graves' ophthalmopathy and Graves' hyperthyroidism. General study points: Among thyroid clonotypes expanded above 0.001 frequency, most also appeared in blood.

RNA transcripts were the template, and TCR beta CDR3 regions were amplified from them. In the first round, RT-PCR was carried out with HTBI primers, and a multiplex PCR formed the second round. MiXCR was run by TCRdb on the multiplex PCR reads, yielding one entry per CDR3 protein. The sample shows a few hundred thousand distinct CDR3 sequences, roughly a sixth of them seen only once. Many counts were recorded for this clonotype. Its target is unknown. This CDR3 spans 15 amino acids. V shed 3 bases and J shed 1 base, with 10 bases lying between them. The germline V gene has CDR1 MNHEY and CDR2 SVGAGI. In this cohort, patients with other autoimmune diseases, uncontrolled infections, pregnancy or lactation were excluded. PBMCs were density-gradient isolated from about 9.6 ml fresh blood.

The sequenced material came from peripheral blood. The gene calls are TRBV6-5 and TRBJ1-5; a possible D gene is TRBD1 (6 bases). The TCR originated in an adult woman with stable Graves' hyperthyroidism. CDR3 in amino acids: CASSYSDRSNQPQHF. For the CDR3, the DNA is TGTGCCAGCAGTTATTCGGACAGAAGCAATCAGCCCCAGCATTTT.